This T cell receptor (beta chain) was captured by sequencing in a study of control samples from healthy donors and cancer patients. The repertoire was sequenced with immunoSEQ multiplex PCR; TCRdb's copy has only in-frame clones and lacks some. This table has 120,000 or so clones, 85% to 95% appearing once. With V trimmed by 10 bases and J by 1 base, 6 bases remained unmatched. Per germline, CDR1 ENHRY and CDR2 SYGVKD. The CDR3 is made up of 13 amino acids. Sequenced sample: blood. The TCR originated in a young man in good health. V and J are TRBV10-3 and TRBJ1-1; 7 bases line up with TRBD1. The chain's CDR3 is CARPGQRNTEAFF. The CDR3 bases are TGTGCCAGGCCGGGACAGAGGAACACTGAAGCTTTCTTT.